This T cell receptor beta chain was identified during a study of cytomegalovirus exposure and HLA in healthy donors. Regarding the study as a whole: Among the CMV-associated chains, three were confirmed in vitro as specific for CMV antigens. Presence/absence analyses treated sequencing depth as roughly uniform across donors.

The PCR was carried out with 60 Vbeta primers and 13 Jbeta primers. TCRdb's copy holds only in-frame clones and misses some; the assay was immunoSEQ multiplex PCR. The sample has roughly 100,000 clones, more than 9.5% seen once; the top ten hold more than 15%. Trimming took off 2 bases at V and 5 bases at J, with 10 bases between the two ends. Per germline, CDR1 KGHSH and CDR2 LQKENI. The CDR3 covers 14 residues. A few counts support this clone. Its matching antigen is unknown. The J gene is TRBJ1-5, the V gene TRBV18, with a possible D match to TRBD1 (5 bases). This clonotype was sampled from a man between 35 and 55 years old in good health and CMV-seropositive. Source material: PBMCs. CDR3 region: CASSPREGDQPQHF. CDR3 sequence (DNA): TGTGCCAGCTCACCAAGAGAAGGGGATCAGCCCCAGCATTTT.